The 2 T cell receptor beta chains listed next were all sequenced from one sample in a study of human T cells and chemical hapten exposure. Via MiXCR, TCRdb re-called the RACE reads, giving one row per CDR3 protein. This sample has some 350,000 distinct CDR3 sequences, with under 9% found just once. Time point here: patch test 1, 2 weeks after DPC sensitization. Treatment: therapeutic diphenylcyclopropenone sensitization with weekly scalp DPC. The sequenced sample was whole blood, obtained in connection with sensitization to the hapten diphenylcyclopropenone (DPC). Receptors originate from a woman aged 18 to 35 with alopecia areata. Some clones in this sample may be carry-over from other donors' samples.

This chain uses TRBV5-1 with TRBJ1-1, with TRBD1 matching over 7 bases. CDR1 is SGHRS, CDR2 YFSETQ, per germline. The CDR3 loop spans 17 amino acids. J was trimmed by 5 bases and V by 3 bases; bases with no gene match: 16. DNA for the CDR3: TGCGCCAGCAGCTCTCGACAGGGCTCCCTGGGACGAACTGAAGCTTTCTTT. This translates into CASSSRQGSLGRTEAFF.

This clonotype was detected many times. J is TRBJ1-6 and V is TRBV27, with D uncertain. This CDR3 has 16 residues. Trimming shortened V by 0 bases and J by 0 bases, and 6 bases separated the two germline ends. The germline CDR1 and CDR2 sequences are MNHEY and SMNVEV (reference sequence). In nucleotides, the CDR3 is TGTGCCAGCAGTTTATCAGTCAGCTCCTATAATTCACCCCTCCACTTT. It codes for CASSLSVSSYNSPLHF.